Included here is one T cell receptor (beta chain) sequence, with context. TCRdb's table, derived via immunoSEQ multiplex PCR, lists solely in-frame clones and lacks some. Of some 640,000 clones in the sample, around 87% were seen once. The record originates from a study of shared T cell receptors in the human thymus. The CDR3 runs to 17 residues. Germline V gene data show CDR1 as SGHDN and CDR2 as FVKESK. The V gene end was trimmed by 1 base and the J gene end by 4 bases; junction bases not matched to a gene: 8. Another study also made use of these data, one on human thymus T cells. That work contributes: Corrective surgery for congenital heart defects was being performed on the healthy Finnish infants who were the donors. Corrective heart surgery yielded resections, and these provided the thymus tissue. Usage of V and J genes appeared biased in thymic and blood repertoires. Thymic repertoires of unrelated individuals were reported in related research to overlap highly.

The receptor comes from a boy in the first two years of life with a congenital heart defect. The chain is built from TRBV14 and TRBJ1-1; TRBD1 matches at 11 bases. The specimen was thymocytes. The CDR3 DNA reads as TGTGCCAGCAGCCAAGGCGGACAGGGGGCGCGCGGCACTGAAGCTTTCTTT. This sequence encodes CASSQGGQGARGTEAFF.